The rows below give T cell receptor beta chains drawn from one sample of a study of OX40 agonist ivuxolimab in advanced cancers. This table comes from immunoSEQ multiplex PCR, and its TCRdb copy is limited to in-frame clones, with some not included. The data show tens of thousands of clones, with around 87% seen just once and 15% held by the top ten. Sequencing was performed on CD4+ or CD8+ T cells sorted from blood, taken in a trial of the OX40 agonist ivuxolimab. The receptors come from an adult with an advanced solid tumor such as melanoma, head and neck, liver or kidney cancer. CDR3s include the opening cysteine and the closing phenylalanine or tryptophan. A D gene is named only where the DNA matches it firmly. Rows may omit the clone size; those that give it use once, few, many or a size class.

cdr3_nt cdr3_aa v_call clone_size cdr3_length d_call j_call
TGTGCCAGTAGTATTGCGACTAGCGGCACCGGGGAGCTGTTTTTT CASSIATSGTGELFF TRBV19 once 15 TRBD2 TRBJ2-2
TGTGCCAGCAGCTTAGCGAATGACTACGAGCAGTACTTC CASSLANDYEQYF TRBV7-9 . 13 . TRBJ2-7
TGTGCCAGCAGCCCCGCCGGGCAATACTACGAGCAGTACTTC CASSPAGQYYEQYF TRBV7-9 . 14 . TRBJ2-7
TGCAGCGCCGTGGAGGAGACCCAGTACTTC CSAVEETQYF TRBV29-1 . 10 . TRBJ2-5
TGTGCCAGCAGCGCTTCAATGGAGACAGGTACCAGTGAAGCTTTCTTT CASSASMETGTSEAFF TRBV2 . 16 . TRBJ1-1
TGCGCCAGCAGCTTGGGGGCCAAGGGATCACCCCTCCACTTT CASSLGAKGSPLHF TRBV5-1 once 14 . TRBJ1-6
TGTGCCAGCAGCTGGGGACAGGGGAACACTGAAGCTTTCTTT CASSWGQGNTEAFF TRBV7-6 few 14 TRBD1 TRBJ1-1
TGTGCCAGCAGTGTGGGGGCCTACAATGAGCAGTTCTTC CASSVGAYNEQFF TRBV6-4 few 13 . TRBJ2-1
TGCGCCAGCAGTGAGTCTGAGGGACCTAATGAAAAACTGTTTTTT CASSESEGPNEKLFF TRBV10-1 . 15 . TRBJ1-4
TGTGCCAGCAGCGGCCGACAGGATCAATATGGCTACACCTTC CASSGRQDQYGYTF TRBV11-2 . 14 . TRBJ1-2
TGTGCCAGCAGTTTTGGAGGGGGGTACAATGAGCAGTTCTTC CASSFGGGYNEQFF TRBV11-1 . 14 . TRBJ2-1
TGTGCCAGCAGCTTTGGCGGGGAGCTGTTTTTT CASSFGGELFF TRBV13 . 11 . TRBJ2-2
TGTGCCAGCAGTTTATTTCCTAGCGGGAGTGTATCTGGGGCCAACGTCCTGACTTTC CASSLFPSGSVSGANVLTF TRBV27 . 19 TRBD2 TRBJ2-6
TGTGCCTGGAGTGTAATGTACGAGCAGTACTTC CAWSVMYEQYF TRBV30 . 11 . TRBJ2-7
TGTGCCAGCAGTGACGGACAGGGGCTGAAAGCTTTCTTT CASSDGQGLKAFF TRBV25-1 few 13 TRBD1 TRBJ1-1
TGTGCCAGCAGCGCTGTAGCGGGAGGGCGCTACAATGAGCAGTTCTTC CASSAVAGGRYNEQFF TRBV7-8 . 16 TRBD2 TRBJ2-1
TGTGCCAGCTTGACTAGCGGGAGTTACAATGAGCAGTTCTTC CASLTSGSYNEQFF TRBV13 . 14 TRBD2 TRBJ2-1
TGTGCCAGCAGCTTAGGGGCCTCGGCCTACGAGCAGTACTTC CASSLGASAYEQYF TRBV7-6 . 14 . TRBJ2-7
TGTGCCAGTAGTATGGCAGGGGGCTCCGAGCAGTACTTC CASSMAGGSEQYF TRBV19 . 13 TRBD1 TRBJ2-7